This T cell receptor (beta chain) was retrieved from a study of STAT5B mutations in CD4+ large granular lymphocyte leukemia. This clone was counted between two and nine times. Its specificity is not known. Sequencing was at survey level. Original analysis: Lowest detectable productive clonotype frequency was 2.59 x 10-5. Libraries were prepared by immunoSEQ multiplex PCR; TCRdb keeps only in-frame clonotypes and omits some of them. V and J calls and clone size follow that table, whereas D and trimming were derived from the DNA. The sample has over 35,000 clones; roughly 79% are singletons. Study-level points and caveats: About 26% of private leukemic clonotypes occurred rarely in other patients' non-leukemic repertoires. 8/27 top patient clones versus 2/35 control clones were TRBV06-family.

The CDR3 loop spans 13 amino acids. Germline-derived CDR1 and CDR2 are SGHNT and YYREEE (reference sequence). Deletions cut 3 bases from V and 0 bases from J, with 7 bases between. The rearrangement uses TRBV5-4 and TRBJ2-7; D remains unclear. Sequencing was carried out using CD4+ T cells from blood buffy coats. The TCR comes from a human donor in good health. The CDR3 coding sequence is TGTGCCAGCAGCTCGGAAAACTCCTACGAGCAGTACTTC. Its protein product is CASSSENSYEQYF.